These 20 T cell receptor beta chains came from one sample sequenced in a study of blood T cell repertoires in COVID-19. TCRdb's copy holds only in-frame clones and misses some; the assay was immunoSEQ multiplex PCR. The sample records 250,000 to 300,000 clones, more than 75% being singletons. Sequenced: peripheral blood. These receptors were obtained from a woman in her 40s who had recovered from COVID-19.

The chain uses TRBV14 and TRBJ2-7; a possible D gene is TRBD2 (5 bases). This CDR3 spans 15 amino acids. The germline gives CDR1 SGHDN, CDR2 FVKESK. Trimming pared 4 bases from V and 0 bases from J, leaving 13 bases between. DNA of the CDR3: TGTGCCAGCAGCCCACGGGGTCTGAGCTCCTACGAGCAGTACTTC. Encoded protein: CASSPRGLSSYEQYF.

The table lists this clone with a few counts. CDR3 nucleotides: TGTGCCAGCAGCTTGGCGGGGGATGGGCAGTTCTTC. Its translation: CASSLAGDGQFF. The chain employs TRBV5-6 and TRBJ2-1; the D gene is possibly TRBD2 (6 bases). CDR1 and CDR2 (germline): SGHDT, YYEEEE. The CDR3 extends over 12 amino acids. V was cut by 0 bases and J by 12 bases, with 10 bases left in between.

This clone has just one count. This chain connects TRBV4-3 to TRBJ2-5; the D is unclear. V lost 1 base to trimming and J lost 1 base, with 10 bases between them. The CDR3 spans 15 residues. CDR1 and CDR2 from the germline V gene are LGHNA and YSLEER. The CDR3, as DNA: TGCGCCAGCAGCCAAGGGTCCGGCGGCCAAGAGACCCAGTACTTC. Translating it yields CASSQGSGGQETQYF.

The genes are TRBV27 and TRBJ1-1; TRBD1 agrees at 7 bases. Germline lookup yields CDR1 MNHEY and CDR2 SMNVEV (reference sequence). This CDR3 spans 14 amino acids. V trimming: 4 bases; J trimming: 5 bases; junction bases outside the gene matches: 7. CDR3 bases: TGTGCCAGCAGTTCGACAGGGTGGGGTACTGAAGCTTTCTTT. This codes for CASSSTGWGTEAFF.

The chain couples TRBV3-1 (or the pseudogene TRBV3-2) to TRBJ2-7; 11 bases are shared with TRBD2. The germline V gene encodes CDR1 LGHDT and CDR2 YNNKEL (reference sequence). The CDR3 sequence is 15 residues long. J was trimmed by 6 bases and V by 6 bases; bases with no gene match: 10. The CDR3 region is CASRPLAGGFGEQYF. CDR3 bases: TGTGCCAGCAGACCGCTAGCGGGAGGTTTCGGCGAGCAGTACTTC.

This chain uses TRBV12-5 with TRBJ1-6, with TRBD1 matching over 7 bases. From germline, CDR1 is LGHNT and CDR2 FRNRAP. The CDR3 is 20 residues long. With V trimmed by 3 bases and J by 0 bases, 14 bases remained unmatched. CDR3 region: CASGFWGQPYRSSYNSPLHF. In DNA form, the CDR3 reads TGTGCTAGTGGTTTTTGGGGACAGCCCTATCGAAGCTCCTATAATTCACCCCTCCACTTT.

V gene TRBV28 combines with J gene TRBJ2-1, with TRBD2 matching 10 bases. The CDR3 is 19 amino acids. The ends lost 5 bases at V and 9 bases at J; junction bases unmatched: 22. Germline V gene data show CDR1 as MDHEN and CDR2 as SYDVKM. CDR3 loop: CASSPPLGGASGSFFEQFF. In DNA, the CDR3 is TGTGCCAGCAGTCCTCCTCTTGGGGGGGCTAGCGGGAGTTTTTTTGAGCAGTTCTTC. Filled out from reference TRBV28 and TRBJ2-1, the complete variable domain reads DVKVTQSSRYLVKRTGEKVFLECVQDMDHENMFWYRQDPGLGLRLIYFSYDVKMKEKGDIPEGYSVSREKKERFSLILESASTNQTSMYLCASSPPLGGASGSFFEQFFGPGTRLTVL.

In DNA form, the CDR3 reads TGCGCCAGCAGCCAAGAAGGGACAGGCCTCCTGTTTTTT. Translating it yields CASSQEGTGLLFF. This chain links TRBV4-3 with TRBJ1-4; 8 positions match TRBD1. This CDR3 comprises 13 residues. V gave up 0 bases and J gave up 14 bases; unmatched junction bases: 5. The germline V gene has CDR1 LGHNA and CDR2 YSLEER.

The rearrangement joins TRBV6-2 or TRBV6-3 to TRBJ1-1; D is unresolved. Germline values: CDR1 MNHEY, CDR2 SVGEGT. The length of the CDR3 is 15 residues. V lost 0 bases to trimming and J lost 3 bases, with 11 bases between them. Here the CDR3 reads CASSYSTKPYTEAFF. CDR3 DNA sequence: TGTGCCAGCAGTTACTCGACTAAGCCATACACTGAAGCTTTCTTT.

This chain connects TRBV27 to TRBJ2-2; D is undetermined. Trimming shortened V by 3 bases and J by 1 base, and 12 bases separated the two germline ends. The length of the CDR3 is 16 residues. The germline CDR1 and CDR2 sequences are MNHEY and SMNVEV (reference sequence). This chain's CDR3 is CASSFSASLNTGELFF. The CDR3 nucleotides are TGTGCCAGCAGTTTTTCGGCTAGTCTGAACACCGGGGAGCTGTTTTTT.

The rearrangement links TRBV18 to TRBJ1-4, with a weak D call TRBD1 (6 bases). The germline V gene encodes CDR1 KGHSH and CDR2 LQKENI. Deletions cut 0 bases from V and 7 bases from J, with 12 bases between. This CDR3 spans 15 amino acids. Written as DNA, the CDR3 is TGTGCCAGCTCACCACCGGGGGCAGGTGGTGAAAAACTGTTTTTT. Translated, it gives CASSPPGAGGEKLFF.

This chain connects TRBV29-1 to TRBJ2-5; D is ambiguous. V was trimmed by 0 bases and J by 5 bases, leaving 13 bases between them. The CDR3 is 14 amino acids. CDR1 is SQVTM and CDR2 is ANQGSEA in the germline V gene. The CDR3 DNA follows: TGCAGCGTTGAAGATACCAAAAAAGCCGAGACCCAGTACTTC. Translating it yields CSVEDTKKAETQYF.

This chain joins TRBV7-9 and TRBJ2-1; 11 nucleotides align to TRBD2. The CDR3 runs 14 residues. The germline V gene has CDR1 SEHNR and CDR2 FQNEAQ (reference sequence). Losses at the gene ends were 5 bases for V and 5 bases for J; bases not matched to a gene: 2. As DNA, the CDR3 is TGTGCCAGCAGCGGGACTAGCGGTCACAATGAGCAGTTCTTC. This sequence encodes CASSGTSGHNEQFF.

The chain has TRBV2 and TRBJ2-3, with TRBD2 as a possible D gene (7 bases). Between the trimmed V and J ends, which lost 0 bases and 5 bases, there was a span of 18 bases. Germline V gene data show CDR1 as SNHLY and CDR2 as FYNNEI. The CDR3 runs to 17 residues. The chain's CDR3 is CASSEAGGLAPEDTQYF. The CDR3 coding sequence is TGTGCCAGCAGTGAAGCGGGGGGGCTAGCCCCGGAAGATACGCAGTATTTT.

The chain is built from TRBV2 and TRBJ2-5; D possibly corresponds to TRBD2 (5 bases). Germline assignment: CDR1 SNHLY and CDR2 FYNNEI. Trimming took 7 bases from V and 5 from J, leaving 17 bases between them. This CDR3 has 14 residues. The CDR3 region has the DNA TGTGCCAGCACCCCCCGGGGTCTGAGGGAGACCCAGTACTTC. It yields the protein CASTPRGLRETQYF.

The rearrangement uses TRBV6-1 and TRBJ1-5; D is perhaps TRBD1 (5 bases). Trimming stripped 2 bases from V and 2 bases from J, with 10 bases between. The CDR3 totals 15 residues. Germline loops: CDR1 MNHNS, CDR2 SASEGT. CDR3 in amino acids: CASSEQGVGNQPQHF. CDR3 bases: TGTGCCAGCAGTGAACAAGGGGTCGGCAATCAGCCCCAGCATTTT.

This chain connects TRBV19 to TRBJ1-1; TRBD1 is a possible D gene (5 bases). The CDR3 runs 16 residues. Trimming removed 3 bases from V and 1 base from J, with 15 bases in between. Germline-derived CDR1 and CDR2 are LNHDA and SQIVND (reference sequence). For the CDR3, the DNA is TGTGCCAGTAGTATCCGAACGGGGGGAGGGAACACTGAAGCTTTCTTT. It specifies CASSIRTGGGNTEAFF. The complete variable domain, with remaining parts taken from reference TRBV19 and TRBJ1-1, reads DGGITQSPKYLFRKEGQNVTLSCEQNLNHDAMYWYRQDPGQGLRLIYYSQIVNDFQKGDIAEGYSVSREKKESFPLTVTSAQKNPTAFYLCASSIRTGGGNTEAFFGQGTRLTVV.

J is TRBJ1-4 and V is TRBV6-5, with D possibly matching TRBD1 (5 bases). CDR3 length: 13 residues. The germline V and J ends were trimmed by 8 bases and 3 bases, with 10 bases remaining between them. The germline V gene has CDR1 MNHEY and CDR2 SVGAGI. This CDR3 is CASGRGANEKLFF. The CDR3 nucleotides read TGTGCCAGCGGGCGGGGCGCTAATGAAAAACTGTTTTTT.

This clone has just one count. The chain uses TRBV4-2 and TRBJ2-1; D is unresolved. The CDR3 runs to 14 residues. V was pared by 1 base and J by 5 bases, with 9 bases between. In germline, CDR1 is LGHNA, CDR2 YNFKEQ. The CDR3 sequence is CASSQGSGHNEQFF. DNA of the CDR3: TGTGCCAGCAGCCAAGGGTCTGGCCACAATGAGCAGTTCTTC.

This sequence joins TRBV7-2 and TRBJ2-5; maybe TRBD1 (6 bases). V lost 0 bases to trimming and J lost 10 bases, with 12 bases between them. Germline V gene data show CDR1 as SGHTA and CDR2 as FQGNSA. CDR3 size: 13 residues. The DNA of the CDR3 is TGTGCCAGCAGCTTAGCAGGCCTAGGGGGCCAGTACTTC. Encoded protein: CASSLAGLGGQYF.